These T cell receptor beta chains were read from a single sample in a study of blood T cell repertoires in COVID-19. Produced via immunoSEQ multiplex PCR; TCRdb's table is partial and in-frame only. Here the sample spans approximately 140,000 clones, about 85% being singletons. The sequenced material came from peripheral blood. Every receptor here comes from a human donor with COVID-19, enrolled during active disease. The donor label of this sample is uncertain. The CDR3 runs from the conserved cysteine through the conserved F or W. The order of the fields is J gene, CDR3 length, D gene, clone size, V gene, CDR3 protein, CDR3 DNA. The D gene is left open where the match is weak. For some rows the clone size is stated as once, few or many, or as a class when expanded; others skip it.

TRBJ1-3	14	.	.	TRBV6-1	CASSEVLSGNTIYF	TGTGCCAGCAGTGAAGTACTCTCTGGAAACACCATATATTTT
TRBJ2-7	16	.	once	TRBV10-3	CAISGGEGGRSYEQYF	TGTGCCATCAGTGGTGGGGAGGGGGGGAGATCCTACGAGCAGTACTTC
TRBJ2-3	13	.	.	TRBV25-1	CASRVASTDTQYF	TGTGCCAGCAGGGTGGCTAGCACAGATACGCAGTATTTT
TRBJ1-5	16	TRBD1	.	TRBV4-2	CASSQVIGGGNQPQHF	TGTGCCAGCAGCCAAGTTATAGGGGGCGGTAATCAGCCCCAGCATTTT
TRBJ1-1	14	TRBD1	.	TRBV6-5	CASSRGTGNFEAFF	TGTGCCAGCAGTCGAGGGACAGGGAATTTTGAAGCTTTCTTT
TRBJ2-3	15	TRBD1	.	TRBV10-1	CASSERDRGTDTQYF	TGCGCCAGCAGTGAGCGGGACAGGGGCACAGATACGCAGTATTTT
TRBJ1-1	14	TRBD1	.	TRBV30	CAWSVGRGVHEAFF	TGTGCCTGGAGTGTTGGCAGGGGGGTACATGAAGCTTTCTTT
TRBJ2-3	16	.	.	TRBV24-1	CATSEAGGGLGDTQYF	TGTGCCACCAGTGAAGCCGGGGGTGGCCTTGGGGATACGCAGTATTTT
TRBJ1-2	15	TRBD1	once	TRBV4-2	CASSRSPGGDGGYTF	TGTGCCAGCAGCCGCAGTCCAGGGGGCGACGGAGGCTACACCTTC
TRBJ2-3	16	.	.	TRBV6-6	CASSYSSDAGIDTQYF	TGTGCCAGCAGTTACTCGTCGGACGCGGGTATTGATACGCAGTATTTT
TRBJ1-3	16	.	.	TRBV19	CASSSSGVFSGNTIYF	TGTGCCAGTAGTAGCTCAGGGGTCTTCTCTGGAAACACCATATATTTT
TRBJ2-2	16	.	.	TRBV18	CASSPRADRNTGELFF	TGTGCCAGCTCACCAAGAGCGGACCGGAACACCGGGGAGCTGTTTTTT
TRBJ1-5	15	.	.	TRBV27	CASSLEGAGNQPQHF	TGTGCCAGCAGTTTGGAAGGGGCTGGGAATCAGCCCCAGCATTTT
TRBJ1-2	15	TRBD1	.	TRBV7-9	CASSWTGGANYGYTF	TGTGCCAGCAGCTGGACAGGGGGAGCTAACTATGGCTACACCTTC
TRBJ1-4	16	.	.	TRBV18	CASSLRQDATNEKLFF	TGTGCCAGCTCACTACGGCAGGATGCAACTAATGAAAAACTGTTTTTT
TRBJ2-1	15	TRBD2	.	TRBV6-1	CASSEMSSGYNEQFF	TGTGCCAGCAGTGAAATGTCTAGCGGGTACAATGAGCAGTTCTTC
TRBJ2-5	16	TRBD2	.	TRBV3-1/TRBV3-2	CASSQDLASGLETQYF	TGTGCCAGCAGCCAAGATTTAGCTAGCGGGTTGGAGACCCAGTACTTC
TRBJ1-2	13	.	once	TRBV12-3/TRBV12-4	CASSLWGGYGYTF	TGTGCCAGCAGTTTATGGGGAGGCTATGGCTACACCTTC
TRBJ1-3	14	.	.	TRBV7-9	CASSRGVRGDTIYF	TGTGCCAGCAGCCGTGGCGTTCGGGGGGACACCATATATTTT
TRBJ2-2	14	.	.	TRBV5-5	CASSPRRDTGELFF	TGTGCCAGCAGCCCCCGGAGGGACACCGGGGAGCTGTTTTTT
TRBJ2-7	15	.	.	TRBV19	CASSTDRDTHLEQYF	TGTGCCAGTAGTACGGACCGGGACACCCATCTCGAGCAGTACTTC
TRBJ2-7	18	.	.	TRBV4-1	CASSLRPTGGSSSYEQYF	TGCGCCAGCAGCCTAAGACCGACGGGGGGCTCCAGCTCCTACGAGCAGTACTTC
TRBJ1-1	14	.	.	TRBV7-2	CASRATGTNTEAFF	TGTGCCAGCAGAGCTACAGGGACGAACACTGAAGCTTTCTTT
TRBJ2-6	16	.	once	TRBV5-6	CASSLAGDTGANVLTF	TGTGCCAGCAGCTTGGCGGGGGATACTGGGGCCAACGTCCTGACTTTC
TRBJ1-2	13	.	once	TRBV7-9	CASSPGQVYGYTF	TGTGCCAGCAGCCCAGGACAAGTCTATGGCTACACCTTC
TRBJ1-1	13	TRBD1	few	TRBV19	CASRGQGITEAFF	TGTGCCAGTAGGGGACAGGGGATCACTGAAGCTTTCTTT
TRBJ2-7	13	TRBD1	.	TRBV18	CASSATGVYEQYF	TGTGCCAGCTCAGCTACAGGGGTCTACGAGCAGTACTTC
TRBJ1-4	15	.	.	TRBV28	CASSLGGAGNEKLFF	TGTGCCAGCAGTTTAGGGGGGGCGGGTAATGAAAAACTGTTTTTT
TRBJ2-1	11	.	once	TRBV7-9	CASRTGYGQFF	TGTGCCAGCAGAACAGGTTATGGGCAGTTCTTC